The present T cell receptor beta chain was sequenced within a study of post-analysis software for immune sequencing data. For the study at large: The cohort encompassed relapsing-remitting, secondary progressive and progressive-relapsing multiple sclerosis disease courses.

V shed 4 bases and J 5 bases; nucleotides not matched to a gene: 2. This CDR3 has 13 amino acids. Sequencing libraries made from TCR beta cDNA carried unique molecular identifiers. TCRdb reanalysed the PCR reads using MiXCR and keeps one entry per CDR3 protein. The repertoire has hundreds of thousands of distinct CDR3 sequences, about 40% of them found once; the top ten carry around 1.7%. This clonotype was detected a few times. As yet, its antigen is unknown. Study findings and constraints: Compared against controls, patients with multiple sclerosis displayed significantly lower normalized Chao1 diversity. Pronounced co-clustering by F measure was evident among identically batched samples. In patients, about 5 TRBV segments were more frequent than in controls, with TRBV5-6, TRBV5-1 and TRBV20-1 among them.

The sequencing input was blood. This chain links TRBV12-3 or TRBV12-4 with TRBJ2-5; 9 bases align to TRBD1. This sequence was found in a girl aged 10 to 17 with multiple sclerosis. The CDR3, as DNA: TGTGCCAGCAGTTCACAGGGGGCTGAGACCCAGTACTTC. Amino acid sequence: CASSSQGAETQYF.